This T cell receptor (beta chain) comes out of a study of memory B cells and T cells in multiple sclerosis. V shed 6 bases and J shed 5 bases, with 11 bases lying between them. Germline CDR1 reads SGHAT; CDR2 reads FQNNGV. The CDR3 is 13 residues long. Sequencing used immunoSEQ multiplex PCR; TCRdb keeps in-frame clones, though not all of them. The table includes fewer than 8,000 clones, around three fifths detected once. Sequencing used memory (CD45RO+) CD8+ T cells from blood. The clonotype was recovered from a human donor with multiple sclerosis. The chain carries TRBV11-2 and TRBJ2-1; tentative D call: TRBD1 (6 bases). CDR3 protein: CASRKTGDNEQFF. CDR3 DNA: TGTGCCAGCAGAAAGACAGGAGACAATGAGCAGTTCTTC.